This record looks at one TCR beta chain sequence and its context. Libraries were prepared by immunoSEQ multiplex PCR; TCRdb keeps only in-frame clonotypes and omits some of them. This table has roughly 100,000 clones, roughly 92% appearing once. The sample belongs to a study of control samples from healthy donors and cancer patients. Trimming stripped 5 bases from V and 1 base from J, with 11 bases between. CDR1 and CDR2 from the germline V gene are SGHNT and YENEEA. This CDR3 has 15 residues. What was sequenced was blood. V gene TRBV11-3 combines with J gene TRBJ1-4; D is perhaps TRBD1 (6 bases). This clonotype was obtained from a human donor in good health. The donor label of this sample is uncertain. The CDR3 nucleotides are TGTGCCAGCAGCCGGTCGGACAGAACTAATGAAAAACTGTTTTTT. It encodes CASSRSDRTNEKLFF.